This TCR beta chain was sequenced during a study of blood T cell repertoires in COVID-19. Looking at the study overall: T cells, B-cell-depleted T cells, or PBMCs supplied cDNA or gDNA.

It was during active infection that Seattle patients were enrolled and then longitudinally followed. The V and J ends lost 1 base and 2 bases respectively, with 12 bases between them. Germline values: CDR1 MNHNS, CDR2 SASEGT. This CDR3 has 15 residues. As originally analysed: Amplifying reference gene primers gave estimates of nucleated cell counts. Here immunoSEQ multiplex PCR was the method, and the copy in TCRdb shows in-frame clones only, minus some. For V, J and clone size, that table is used; D and trimming come from the DNA. Of about 440,000 clones listed, 88% are singletons. This rearrangement joins TRBV6-1 to TRBJ2-7; no clear D gene. The sequence was collected from a woman aged 50 to 65 with COVID-19, enrolled during active disease. The sequencing sample was made of peripheral blood. The CDR3 nucleotides read TGTGCCAGCAGTGAAGTGATAGCTGCGGCCTACGAGCAGTACTTC. It translates to CASSEVIAAAYEQYF.